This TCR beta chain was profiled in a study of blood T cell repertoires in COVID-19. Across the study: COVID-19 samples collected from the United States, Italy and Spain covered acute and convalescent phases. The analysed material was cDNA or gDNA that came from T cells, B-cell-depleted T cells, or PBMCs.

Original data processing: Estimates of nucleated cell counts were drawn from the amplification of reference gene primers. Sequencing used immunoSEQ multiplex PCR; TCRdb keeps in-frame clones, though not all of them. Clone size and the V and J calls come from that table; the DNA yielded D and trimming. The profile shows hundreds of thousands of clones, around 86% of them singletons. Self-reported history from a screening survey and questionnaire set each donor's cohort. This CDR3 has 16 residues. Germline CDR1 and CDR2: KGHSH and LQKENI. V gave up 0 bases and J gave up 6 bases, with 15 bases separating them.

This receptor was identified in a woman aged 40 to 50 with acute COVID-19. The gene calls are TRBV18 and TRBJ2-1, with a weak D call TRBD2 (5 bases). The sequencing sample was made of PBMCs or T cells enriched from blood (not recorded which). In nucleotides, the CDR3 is TGTGCCAGCTCACCACCGAGCGGAGCCGACTCCAATGAGCAGTTCTTC. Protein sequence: CASSPPSGADSNEQFF.